The sequence of this T cell receptor beta chain was determined in a study of shared clonotypes between healthy human individuals. Overall study: The cohort comprised a couple of women and a few men. Their ages spanned 18 to 49 years. A donor's plate count was three for CD4 naive and three for CD4 memory; CD8 naive had two and CD8 memory one.

About 30,000 T cell genomes (roughly 0.2 ug DNA) went into each sorted-subset replicate. Authors' methods: Without quality scores, immunoSEQ junctional reads could not be filtered like full-length reads. Profiling relied on immunoSEQ multiplex PCR, and the TCRdb table lists in-frame clones only, not all of them. Clone size and V and J calls were adopted from that table, with D and trimming inferred from the DNA. The sample holds about 680,000 clones, around 78% seen once. Germline V gene lookup returns CDR1 MNHEY and CDR2 SMNVEV (reference sequence). V lost 0 bases to trimming and J lost 2 bases, with 8 bases between them. This CDR3 has 14 amino acids.

The sequence was collected from a woman in her twenties or thirties in good health. Specimen: memory CD4+ T cells sorted from blood. Documented subset: CD45RA-negative fraction. The V and J genes are TRBV27 and TRBJ2-7, with a weak D call TRBD1 (6 bases). CDR3 DNA sequence: TGTGCCAGCAGTTTATCGGGACAAACCTACGAGCAGTACTTC. Its translation: CASSLSGQTYEQYF.